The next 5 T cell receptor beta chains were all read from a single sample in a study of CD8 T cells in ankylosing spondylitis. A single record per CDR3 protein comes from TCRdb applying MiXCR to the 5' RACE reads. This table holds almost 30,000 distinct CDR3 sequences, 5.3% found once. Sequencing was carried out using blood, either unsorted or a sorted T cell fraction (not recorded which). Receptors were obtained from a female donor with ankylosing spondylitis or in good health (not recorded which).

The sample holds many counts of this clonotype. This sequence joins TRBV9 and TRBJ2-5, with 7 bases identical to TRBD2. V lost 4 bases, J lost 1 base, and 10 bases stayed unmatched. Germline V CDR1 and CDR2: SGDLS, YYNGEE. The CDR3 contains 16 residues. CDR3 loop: CASSPLPGGPQETQYF. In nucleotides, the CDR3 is TGTGCCAGCAGCCCTCTCCCGGGGGGACCCCAAGAGACCCAGTACTTC. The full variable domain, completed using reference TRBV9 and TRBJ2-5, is DSGVTQTPKHLITATGQRVTLRCSPRSGDLSVYWYQQSLDQGLQFLIQYYNGEERAKGNILERFSAQQFPDLHSELNLSSLELGDSALYFCASSPLPGGPQETQYFGPGTRLLVL.

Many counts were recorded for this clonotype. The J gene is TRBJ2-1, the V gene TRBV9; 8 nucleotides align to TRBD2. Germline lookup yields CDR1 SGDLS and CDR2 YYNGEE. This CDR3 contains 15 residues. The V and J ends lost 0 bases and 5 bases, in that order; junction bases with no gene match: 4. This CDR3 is CASSVGGGHDNEQFF. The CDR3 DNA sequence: TGTGCCAGCAGCGTAGGCGGGGGGCACGACAATGAGCAGTTCTTC.

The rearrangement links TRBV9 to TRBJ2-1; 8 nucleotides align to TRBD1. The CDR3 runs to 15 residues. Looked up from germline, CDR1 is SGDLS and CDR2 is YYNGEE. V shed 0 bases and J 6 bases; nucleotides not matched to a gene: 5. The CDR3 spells CASSVVGQGGNEQFF. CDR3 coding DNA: TGTGCCAGCAGCGTAGTTGGACAGGGTGGCAATGAGCAGTTCTTC.

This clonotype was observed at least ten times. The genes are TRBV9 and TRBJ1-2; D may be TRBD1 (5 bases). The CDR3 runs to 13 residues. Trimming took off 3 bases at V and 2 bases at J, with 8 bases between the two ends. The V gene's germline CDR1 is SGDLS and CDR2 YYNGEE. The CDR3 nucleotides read TGTGCCAGCAGCGGACGGGACAACTATGGCTACACCTTC. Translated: CASSGRDNYGYTF.

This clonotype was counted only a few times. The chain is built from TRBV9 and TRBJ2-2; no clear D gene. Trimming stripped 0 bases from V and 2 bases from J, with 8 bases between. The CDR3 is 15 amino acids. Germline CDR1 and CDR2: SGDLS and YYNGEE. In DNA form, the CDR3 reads TGTGCCAGCAGCGTAGATTCCCATAACACCGGGGAGCTGTTTTTT. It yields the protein CASSVDSHNTGELFF.